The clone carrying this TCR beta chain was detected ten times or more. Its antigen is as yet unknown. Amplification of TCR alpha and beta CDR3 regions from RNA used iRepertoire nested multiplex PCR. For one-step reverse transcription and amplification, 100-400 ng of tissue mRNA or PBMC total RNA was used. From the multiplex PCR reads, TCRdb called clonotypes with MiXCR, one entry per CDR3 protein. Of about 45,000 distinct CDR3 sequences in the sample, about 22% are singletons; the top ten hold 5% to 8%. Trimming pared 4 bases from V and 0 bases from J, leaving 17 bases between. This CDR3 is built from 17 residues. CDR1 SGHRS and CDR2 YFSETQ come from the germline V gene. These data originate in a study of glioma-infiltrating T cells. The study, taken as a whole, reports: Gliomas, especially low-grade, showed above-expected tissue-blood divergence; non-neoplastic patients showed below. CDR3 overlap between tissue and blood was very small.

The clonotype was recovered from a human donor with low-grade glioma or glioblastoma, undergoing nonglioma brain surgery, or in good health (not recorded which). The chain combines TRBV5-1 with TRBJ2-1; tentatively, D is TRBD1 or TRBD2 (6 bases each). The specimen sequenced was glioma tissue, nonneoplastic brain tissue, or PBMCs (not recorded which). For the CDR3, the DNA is TGCGCCAGCAGCCTCGTGGGGGGCCAAAGCTCCTACAATGAGCAGTTCTTC. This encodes CASSLVGGQSSYNEQFF. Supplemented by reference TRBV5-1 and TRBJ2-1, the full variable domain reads KAGVTQTPRYLIKTRGQQVTLSCSPISGHRSVSWYQQTPGQGLQFLFEYFSETQRNKGNFPGRFSGRQFSNSRSEMNVSTLELGDSALYLCASSLVGGQSSYNEQFFGPGTRLTVL.